Below are 17 T cell receptor beta chains sequenced from a single sample in a study of blood T cell repertoires in COVID-19. Generated by immunoSEQ multiplex PCR, the TCRdb table keeps only in-frame clones and is missing some. The data contain 650,000 to 800,000 clones, approximately 90% of them seen just once; the ten biggest clones take up around 0.3%. The sequencing sample was made of peripheral blood. These receptors came from a woman aged 18-30 years with acute or convalescent COVID-19.

The CDR3 spells CASSPGLDRNEQFF. The CDR3 coding sequence is TGCGCCAGCAGCCCCGGACTAGACCGGAATGAGCAGTTCTTC. The rearrangement uses TRBV4-3 and TRBJ2-1; 7 bases map to TRBD2. Trimming took 4 bases from V and 7 from J; bases not matched to a gene: 7. Per the germline V gene, CDR1 is LGHNA and CDR2 is YSLEER. The CDR3 extends over 14 amino acids.

This sequence joins TRBV5-4 and TRBJ1-2; 11 bases match TRBD1. Germline V gene data show CDR1 as SGHNT and CDR2 as YYREEE (reference sequence). V shed 4 bases, J shed 0 bases, and the junction held 8 bases outside the gene matches. The CDR3 is 17 amino acids. CDR3 residues: CASSHGQGAASNYGYTF. The CDR3 DNA follows: TGTGCCAGCAGCCATGGACAGGGGGCAGCTTCTAACTATGGCTACACCTTC.

The rearrangement uses TRBV12-3 or TRBV12-4 and TRBJ2-2, with 9 bases lining up with TRBD2. The CDR3 runs 13 residues. Germline trimming cut 9 bases from V and 4 bases from J; bases unmatched to any gene: 3. This CDR3 is CASRAGGTGELFF. The CDR3 DNA reads as TGTGCCAGTAGAGCGGGGGGCACCGGGGAGCTGTTTTTT.

The CDR3, as DNA: TGTGCCAGCAGCTTGGATCCCGGGACCTACGAGCAGTACTTC. It yields the protein CASSLDPGTYEQYF. The chain joins TRBV5-6 to TRBJ2-7, with D possibly being TRBD2 (5 bases). Germline CDR1 reads SGHDT; CDR2 reads YYEEEE. The CDR3 has 14 residues. Trimming removed 0 bases at V and 2 bases at J, with 9 bases between.

The rearrangement links TRBV3-1 (or the pseudogene TRBV3-2) to TRBJ2-1; the D gene is possibly TRBD1 (6 bases). Germline CDR1 is LGHDT and CDR2 is YNNKEL (reference sequence). The CDR3 is 14 residues long. V dropped 2 bases and J dropped 12 bases, with 17 bases sitting between them. The CDR3 bases are TGTGCCAGCAGCCAAATTTCAGGGGCCGGCGGGCAGTTCTTC. Residues: CASSQISGAGGQFF.

Points on this clone: The sample has other DNA sequences that encode this CDR3 too. This chain connects TRBV6-5 to TRBJ1-1, with no clear D. The germline V gene encodes CDR1 MNHEY and CDR2 SVGAGI. The CDR3 runs 13 residues. The V and J ends lost 6 bases and 1 base respectively, with 9 bases between them. This chain's CDR3 is CASSSTENTEAFF. The CDR3 coding sequence is TGTGCCAGCAGCTCGACTGAGAACACTGAAGCTTTCTTT.

V gene TRBV7-9 combines with J gene TRBJ1-2; D is possibly TRBD1 (6 bases). Germline V gene sequence: CDR1 SEHNR, CDR2 FQNEAQ (reference sequence). V dropped 5 bases and J dropped 2 bases, with 24 bases sitting between them. The CDR3 spans 18 residues. The CDR3 loop is CASSTLQGASASNYGYTF. CDR3 DNA: TGTGCCAGCAGCACGCTACAGGGAGCTAGTGCGTCAAACTATGGCTACACCTTC.

The chain has TRBV9 and TRBJ2-1; the D gene is possibly TRBD2 (7 bases). This CDR3 region has 16 residues. V was clipped by 4 bases and J by 1 base, with 15 bases between them. From germline, CDR1 is SGDLS and CDR2 YYNGEE. DNA for the CDR3: TGTGCCAGCAGCCCTTGGGGGGGCCCATCCTACAATGAGCAGTTCTTC. Translated, it gives CASSPWGGPSYNEQFF. The variable domain in full, with the rest retrieved from reference TRBV9 and TRBJ2-1, is DSGVTQTPKHLITATGQRVTLRCSPRSGDLSVYWYQQSLDQGLQFLIQYYNGEERAKGNILERFSAQQFPDLHSELNLSSLELGDSALYFCASSPWGGPSYNEQFFGPGTRLTVL.

The rearrangement joins TRBV7-3 to TRBJ2-1, with D perhaps matching TRBD2 (6 bases). V was pared by 3 bases and J by 1 base, with 22 bases between. This CDR3 has 19 amino acids. The germline CDR1 and CDR2 sequences are SGHTA and FQGTGA. The CDR3 here is CASSFVPVDGTYSYNEQFF. Here the CDR3 DNA reads TGTGCCAGCAGCTTCGTACCCGTGGATGGGACTTATTCCTACAATGAGCAGTTCTTC. Supplemented by reference TRBV7-3 and TRBJ2-1, the full variable domain reads GAGVSQTPSNKVTEKGKYVELRCDPISGHTALYWYRQSLGQGPEFLIYFQGTGAADDSGLPNDRFFAVRPEGSVSTLKIQRTERGDSAVYLCASSFVPVDGTYSYNEQFFGPGTRLTVL.

The chain employs TRBV3-1 (or the pseudogene TRBV3-2) and TRBJ1-1, with D tentatively TRBD1 (6 bases). The germline V and J ends were trimmed by 7 bases and 1 base, with 16 bases remaining between them. CDR3 size: 15 residues. The germline gives CDR1 LGHDT, CDR2 YNNKEL (reference sequence). The CDR3 reads CASNDLGGKNTEAFF. CDR3 DNA: TGTGCCAGCAACGACCTAGGGGGTAAGAACACTGAAGCTTTCTTT.

This chain joins TRBV4-1 and TRBJ2-3, with unresolved D. CDR3 length: 15 residues. Germline assignment: CDR1 MGHRA and CDR2 YSYEKL. V lost 4 bases, J lost 2 bases, and 13 bases lay in between. The CDR3 coding sequence is TGCGCCAGCAGCCCGAGAGCGATCGTCACAGATACGCAGTATTTT. Its translation is CASSPRAIVTDTQYF.

V is TRBV15 and J is TRBJ2-2; possibly TRBD1 for D (7 bases). With 3 bases removed from V and 1 base from J, the gap between germline ends came to 9 bases. CDR1 and CDR2 (germline): LNHNV, YYDKDF (reference sequence). The CDR3 sequence is 15 residues long. CDR3 coding DNA: TGTGCCACCAGCAGCCAGGGGGGGAACACCGGGGAGCTGTTTTTT. It translates to CATSSQGGNTGELFF. The full variable domain, rest sourced from reference TRBV15 and TRBJ2-2, is DAMVIQNPRYQVTQFGKPVTLSCSQTLNHNVMYWYQQKSSQAPKLLFHYYDKDFNNEADTPDNFQSRRPNTSFCFLDIRSPGLGDTAMYLCATSSQGGNTGELFFGEGSRLTVL.

The chain is built from TRBV28 and TRBJ1-5; 7 bases fit TRBD1. V lost 3 bases to trimming and J lost 7 bases; unmatched junction nucleotides: 3. Germline V lookup: CDR1 MDHEN, CDR2 SYDVKM. The CDR3 extends over 13 amino acids. This CDR3 reads CASSFAGGQPQHF. CDR3 DNA: TGTGCCAGCAGTTTTGCAGGGGGGCAGCCCCAGCATTTT.

In DNA form, the CDR3 reads TGTGCCAGCAGCCCCGCCAGGGGCGGTGGCTACACCTTC. Translating it yields CASSPARGGGYTF. The genes are TRBV7-3 and TRBJ1-2; weak D call: TRBD1 (6 bases). In germline, CDR1 is SGHTA, CDR2 FQGTGA. Deletions cut 5 bases from V and 7 bases from J, with 14 bases between. The CDR3 is made up of 13 amino acids.

CDR3 DNA sequence: TGTGCCAGCAGCCAGAGGTGGGTCGCCTACGAGCAGTACTTC. Translation: CASSQRWVAYEQYF. V gene TRBV3-1 (or the pseudogene TRBV3-2) combines with J gene TRBJ2-7, with D hard to call. The V end was cut by 3 bases, the J end by 2 bases, with 11 bases between. CDR1 and CDR2 from the germline V gene are LGHDT and YNNKEL (reference sequence). The CDR3 contains 14 residues.

CDR3 in DNA: TGTGCCAGCAGCTTAGTTACGGGGAAGAACACTGAAGCTTTCTTT. It is translated as CASSLVTGKNTEAFF. The V and J genes are TRBV7-9 and TRBJ1-1; D is ambiguous. Germline V CDR1 and CDR2: SEHNR, FQNEAQ (reference sequence). V lost 1 base to trimming and J lost 1 base, with 10 bases between them. The CDR3 length is 15 residues.

The chain carries TRBV5-5 and TRBJ2-2; D not resolved. The CDR3 runs to 14 residues. CDR1 is SGHKS and CDR2 is YYEKEE in the germline V gene (reference sequence). Trimming removed 2 bases from V and 1 base from J, with 6 bases in between. The CDR3 here is CASSFTGNTGELFF. The CDR3 nucleotides are TGTGCCAGCAGCTTTACGGGGAACACCGGGGAGCTGTTTTTT.